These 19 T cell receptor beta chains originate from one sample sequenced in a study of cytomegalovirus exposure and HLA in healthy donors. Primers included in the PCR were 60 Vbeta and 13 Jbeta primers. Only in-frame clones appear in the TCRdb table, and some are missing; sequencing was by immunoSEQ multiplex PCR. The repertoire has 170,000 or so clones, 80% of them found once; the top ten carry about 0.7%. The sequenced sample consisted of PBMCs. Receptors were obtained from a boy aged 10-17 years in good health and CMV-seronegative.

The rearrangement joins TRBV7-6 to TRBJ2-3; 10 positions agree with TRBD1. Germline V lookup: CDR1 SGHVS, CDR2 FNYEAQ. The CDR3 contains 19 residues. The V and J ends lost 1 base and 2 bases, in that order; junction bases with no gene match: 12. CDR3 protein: CASSLERRGQGSDTDTQYF. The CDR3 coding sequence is TGTGCCAGCAGCTTAGAACGTAGGGGACAGGGGTCCGACACAGATACGCAGTATTTT.

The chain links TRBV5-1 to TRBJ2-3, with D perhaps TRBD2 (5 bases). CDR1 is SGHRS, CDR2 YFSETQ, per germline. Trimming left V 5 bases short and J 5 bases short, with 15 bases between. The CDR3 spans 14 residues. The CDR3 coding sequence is TGCGCCAGCAGAGCCACTTCGGGGTTAGATACGCAGTATTTT. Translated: CASRATSGLDTQYF.

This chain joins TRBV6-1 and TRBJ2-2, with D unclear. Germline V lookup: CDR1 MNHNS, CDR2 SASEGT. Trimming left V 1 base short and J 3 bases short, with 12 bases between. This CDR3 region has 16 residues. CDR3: CASSEVGHSDTGELFF. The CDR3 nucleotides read TGTGCCAGCAGTGAAGTTGGGCATTCGGACACCGGGGAGCTGTTTTTT.

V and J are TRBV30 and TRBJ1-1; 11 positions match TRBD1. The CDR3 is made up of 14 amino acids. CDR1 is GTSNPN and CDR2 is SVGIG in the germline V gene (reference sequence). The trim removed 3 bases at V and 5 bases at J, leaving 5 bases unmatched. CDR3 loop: CAWSMDRGRTEAFF. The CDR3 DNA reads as TGTGCCTGGAGCATGGACAGGGGGCGAACTGAAGCTTTCTTT.

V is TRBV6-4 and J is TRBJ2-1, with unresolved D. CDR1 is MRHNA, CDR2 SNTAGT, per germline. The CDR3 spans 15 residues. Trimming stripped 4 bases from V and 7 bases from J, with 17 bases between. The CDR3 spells CASSVGSGSLNEQFF. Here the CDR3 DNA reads TGTGCCAGCAGTGTAGGATCGGGTTCTCTGAATGAGCAGTTCTTC.

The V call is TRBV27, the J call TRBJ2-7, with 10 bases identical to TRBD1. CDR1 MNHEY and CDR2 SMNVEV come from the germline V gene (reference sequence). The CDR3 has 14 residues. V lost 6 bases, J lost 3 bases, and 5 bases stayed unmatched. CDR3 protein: CASSLGQGNYEQYF. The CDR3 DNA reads TGTGCCAGCAGCCTGGGACAGGGGAACTACGAGCAGTACTTC.

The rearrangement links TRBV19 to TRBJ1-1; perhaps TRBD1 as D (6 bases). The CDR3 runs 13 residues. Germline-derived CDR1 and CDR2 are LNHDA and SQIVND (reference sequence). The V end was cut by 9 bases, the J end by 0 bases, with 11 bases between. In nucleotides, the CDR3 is TGTGCCAGCCAGGGGTTCATGAACACTGAAGCTTTCTTT. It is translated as CASQGFMNTEAFF.

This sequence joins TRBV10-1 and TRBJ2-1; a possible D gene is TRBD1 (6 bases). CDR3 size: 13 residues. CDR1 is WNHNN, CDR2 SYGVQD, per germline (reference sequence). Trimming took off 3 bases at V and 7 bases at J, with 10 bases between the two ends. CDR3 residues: CASSERTENEQFF. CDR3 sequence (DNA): TGCGCCAGCAGTGAAAGGACAGAGAATGAGCAGTTCTTC.

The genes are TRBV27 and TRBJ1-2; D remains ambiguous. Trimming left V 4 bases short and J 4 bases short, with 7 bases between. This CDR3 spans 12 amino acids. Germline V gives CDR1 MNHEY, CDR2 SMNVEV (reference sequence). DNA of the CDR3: TGTGCCAGCAGTTCGGGATCCTATGGCTACACCTTC. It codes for CASSSGSYGYTF.

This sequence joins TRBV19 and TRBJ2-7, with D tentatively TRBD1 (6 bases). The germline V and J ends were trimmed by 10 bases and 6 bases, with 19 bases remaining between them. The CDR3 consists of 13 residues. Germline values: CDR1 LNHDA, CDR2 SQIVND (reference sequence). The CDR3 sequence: CATRQVGVGEQYF. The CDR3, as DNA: TGTGCCACCCGACAGGTTGGGGTGGGCGAGCAGTACTTC.

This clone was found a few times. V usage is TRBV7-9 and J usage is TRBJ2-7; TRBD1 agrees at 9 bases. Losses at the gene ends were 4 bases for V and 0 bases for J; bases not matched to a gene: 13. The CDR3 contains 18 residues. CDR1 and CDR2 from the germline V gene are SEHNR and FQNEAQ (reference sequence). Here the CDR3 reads CASSSGQGSNLASYEQYF. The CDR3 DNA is TGTGCCAGCAGCTCGGGACAGGGTTCGAACTTAGCCTCCTACGAGCAGTACTTC.

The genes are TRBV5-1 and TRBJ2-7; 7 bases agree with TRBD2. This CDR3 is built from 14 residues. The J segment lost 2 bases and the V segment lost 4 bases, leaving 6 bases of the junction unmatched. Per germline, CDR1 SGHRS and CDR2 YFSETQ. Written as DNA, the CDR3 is TGCGCCAGCAGCCCCTGGGAGGGCCCCTACGAGCAGTACTTC. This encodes CASSPWEGPYEQYF. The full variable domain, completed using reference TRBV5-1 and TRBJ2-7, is KAGVTQTPRYLIKTRGQQVTLSCSPISGHRSVSWYQQTPGQGLQFLFEYFSETQRNKGNFPGRFSGRQFSNSRSEMNVSTLELGDSALYLCASSPWEGPYEQYFGPGTRLTVT.

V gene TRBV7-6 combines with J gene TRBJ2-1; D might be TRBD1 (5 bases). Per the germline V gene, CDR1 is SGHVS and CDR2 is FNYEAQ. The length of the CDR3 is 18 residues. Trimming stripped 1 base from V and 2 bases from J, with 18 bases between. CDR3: CASSLVGRGELTYNEQFF. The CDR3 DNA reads TGTGCCAGCAGCTTAGTCGGTAGGGGCGAACTTACCTACAATGAGCAGTTCTTC.

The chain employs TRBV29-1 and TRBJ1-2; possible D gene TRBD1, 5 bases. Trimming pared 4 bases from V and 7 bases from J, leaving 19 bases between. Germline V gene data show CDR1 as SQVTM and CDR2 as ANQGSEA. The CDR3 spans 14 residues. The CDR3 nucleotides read TGCAGCGTTGTTCCCCAGGGTCTGGGATTTGGCTACACCTTC. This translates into CSVVPQGLGFGYTF.

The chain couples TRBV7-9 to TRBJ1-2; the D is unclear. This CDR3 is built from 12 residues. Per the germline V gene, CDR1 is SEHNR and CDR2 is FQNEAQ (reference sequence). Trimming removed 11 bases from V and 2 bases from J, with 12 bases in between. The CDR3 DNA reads TGTGCCGCCATCAAACTAAACTATGGCTACACCTTC. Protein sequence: CAAIKLNYGYTF.

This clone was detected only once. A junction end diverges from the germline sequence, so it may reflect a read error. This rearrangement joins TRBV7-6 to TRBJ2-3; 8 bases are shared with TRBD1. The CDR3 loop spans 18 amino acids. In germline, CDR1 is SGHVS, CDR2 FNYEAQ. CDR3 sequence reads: CASSFSVQGAEVTDMQYF. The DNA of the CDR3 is TGTGCCAGCAGCTTCTCGGTGCAGGGGGCGGAAGTCACAGATATGCAGTATTTT. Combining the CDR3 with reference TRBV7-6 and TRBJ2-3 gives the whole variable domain GAGVSQSPRYKVTKRGQDVALRCDPISGHVSLYWYRQALGQGPEFLTYFNYEAQQDKSGLPNDRFSAERPEGSISTLTIQRTEQRDSAMYRCASSFSVQGAEVTDMQYFGPGTRLTVL.

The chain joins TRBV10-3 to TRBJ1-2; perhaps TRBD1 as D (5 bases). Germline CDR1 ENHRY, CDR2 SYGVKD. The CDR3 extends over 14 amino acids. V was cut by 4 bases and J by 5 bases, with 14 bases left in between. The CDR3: CAISGLTGTYGYTF. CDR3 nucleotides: TGTGCCATCAGTGGTCTGACCGGGACTTATGGCTACACCTTC.

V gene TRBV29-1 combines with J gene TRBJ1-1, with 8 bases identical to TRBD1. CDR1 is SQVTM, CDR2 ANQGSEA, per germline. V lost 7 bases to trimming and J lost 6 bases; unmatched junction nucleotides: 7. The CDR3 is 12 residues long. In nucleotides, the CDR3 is TGCAGCGACGGGACAGGCCCGCCTGAAGCTTTCTTT. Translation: CSDGTGPPEAFF.

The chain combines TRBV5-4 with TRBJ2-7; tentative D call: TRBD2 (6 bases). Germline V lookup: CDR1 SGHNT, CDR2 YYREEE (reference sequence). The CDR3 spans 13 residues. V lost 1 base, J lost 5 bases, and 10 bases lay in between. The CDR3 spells CASSLLLANEQYF. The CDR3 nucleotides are TGTGCCAGCAGCTTGTTACTAGCTAACGAGCAGTACTTC.